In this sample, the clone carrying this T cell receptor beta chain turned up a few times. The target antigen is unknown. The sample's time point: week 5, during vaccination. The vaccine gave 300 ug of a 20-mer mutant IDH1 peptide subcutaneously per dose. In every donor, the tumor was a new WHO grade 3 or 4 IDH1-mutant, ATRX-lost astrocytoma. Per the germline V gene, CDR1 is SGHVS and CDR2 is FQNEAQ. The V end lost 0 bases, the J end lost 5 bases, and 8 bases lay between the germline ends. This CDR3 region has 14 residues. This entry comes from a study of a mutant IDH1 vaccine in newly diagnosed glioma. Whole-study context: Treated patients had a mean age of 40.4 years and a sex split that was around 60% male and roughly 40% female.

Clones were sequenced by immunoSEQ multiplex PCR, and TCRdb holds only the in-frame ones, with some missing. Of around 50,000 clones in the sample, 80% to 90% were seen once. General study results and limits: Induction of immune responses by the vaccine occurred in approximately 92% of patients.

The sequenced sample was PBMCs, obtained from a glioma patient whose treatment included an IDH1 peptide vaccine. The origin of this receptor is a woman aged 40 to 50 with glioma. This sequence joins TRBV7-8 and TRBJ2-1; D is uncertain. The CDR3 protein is CASSLAVSHNEQFF. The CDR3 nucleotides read TGTGCCAGCAGCTTAGCGGTGAGTCACAATGAGCAGTTCTTC.